This TCR beta chain was sequenced in a study of control samples from healthy donors and cancer patients. Sequencing used immunoSEQ multiplex PCR; TCRdb keeps in-frame clones, though not all of them. Among more than 85,000 clones listed, just over 90% were seen once. The source is a woman under 30 in good health. The material sequenced was blood.

The CDR3 protein is CASSLHRPNFWSGGGSTDTQYF. The CDR3 DNA follows: TGTGCCAGCAGTCTACACCGGCCGAATTTCTGGTCGGGGGGGGGAAGCACAGATACGCAGTATTTT. This chain connects TRBV2 to TRBJ2-3; 8 nucleotides align to TRBD2. The CDR3 is made up of 22 amino acids. Germline trimming cut 5 bases from V and 0 bases from J; bases unmatched to any gene: 25. Germline V gene sequence: CDR1 SNHLY, CDR2 FYNNEI.